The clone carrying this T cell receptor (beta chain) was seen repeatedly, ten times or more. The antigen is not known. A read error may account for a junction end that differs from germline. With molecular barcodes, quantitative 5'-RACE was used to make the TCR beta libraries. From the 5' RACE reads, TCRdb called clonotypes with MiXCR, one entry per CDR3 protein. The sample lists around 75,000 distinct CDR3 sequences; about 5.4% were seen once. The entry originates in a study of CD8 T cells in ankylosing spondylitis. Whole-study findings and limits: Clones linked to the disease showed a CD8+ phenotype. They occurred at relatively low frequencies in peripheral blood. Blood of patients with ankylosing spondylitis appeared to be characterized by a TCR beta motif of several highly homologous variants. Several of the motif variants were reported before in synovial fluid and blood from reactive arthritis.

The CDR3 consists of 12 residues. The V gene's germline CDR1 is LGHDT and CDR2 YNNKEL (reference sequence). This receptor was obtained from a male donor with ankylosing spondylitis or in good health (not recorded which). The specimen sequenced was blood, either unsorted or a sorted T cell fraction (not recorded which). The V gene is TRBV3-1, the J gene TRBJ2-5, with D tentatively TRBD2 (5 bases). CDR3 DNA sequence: TGCGCCAGCAGCCAAGAGGGAGAGACCCAGTACTTC. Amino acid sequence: CASSQEGETQYF.